Shown below are 2 T cell receptor beta chains from a single sample sequenced in a study of identifying expanded T cells in peripheral blood. The table came from immunoSEQ multiplex PCR; TCRdb's copy has only in-frame clones and leaves some out. The table records 80,000 to 90,000 clones, roughly 90% of them present only once. The sequencing sample was made of blood. These receptors were collected from a person aged 18 to 75 in good health.

The chain has TRBV7-8 and TRBJ1-5; D is undetermined. Germline assignment: CDR1 SGHVS and CDR2 FQNEAQ. V lost 5 bases, J lost 9 bases, and 20 bases lay in between. The CDR3 has 15 amino acids. CDR3: CASSPTKGLDRPQHF. CDR3 nucleotide sequence: TGTGCCAGCAGCCCGACAAAAGGGTTGGATCGGCCCCAGCATTTT.

This chain connects TRBV27 to TRBJ1-1; D not certain. CDR1 MNHEY and CDR2 SMNVEV come from the germline V gene (reference sequence). V was pared by 4 bases and J by 1 base, with 10 bases between. The CDR3 covers 14 residues. The CDR3 spells CASSWGGGNTEAFF. CDR3 in DNA: TGTGCCAGCAGTTGGGGAGGCGGGAACACTGAAGCTTTCTTT.